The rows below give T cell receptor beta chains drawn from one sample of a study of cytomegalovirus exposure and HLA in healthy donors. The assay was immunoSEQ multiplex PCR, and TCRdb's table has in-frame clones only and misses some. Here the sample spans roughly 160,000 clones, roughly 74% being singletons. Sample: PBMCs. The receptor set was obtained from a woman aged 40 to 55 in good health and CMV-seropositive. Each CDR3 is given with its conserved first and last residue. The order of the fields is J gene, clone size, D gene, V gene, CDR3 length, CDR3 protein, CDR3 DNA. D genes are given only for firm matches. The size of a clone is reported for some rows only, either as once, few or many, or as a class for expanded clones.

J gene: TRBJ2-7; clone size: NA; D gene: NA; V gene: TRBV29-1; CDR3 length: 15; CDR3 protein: CSVEDDSGQTYEQYF; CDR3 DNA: TGCAGCGTTGAAGACGACTCAGGACAGACCTACGAGCAGTACTTC
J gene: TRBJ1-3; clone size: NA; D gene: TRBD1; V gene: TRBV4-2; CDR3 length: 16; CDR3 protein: CASSRSQGDTGNTIYF; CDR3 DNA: TGTGCCAGCAGCCGATCACAGGGGGACACTGGAAACACCATATATTTT
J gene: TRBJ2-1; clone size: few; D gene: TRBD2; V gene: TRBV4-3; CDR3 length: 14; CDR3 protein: CASSQGTSGSGKFF; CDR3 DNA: TGCGCCAGCAGCCAAGGGACTAGCGGGAGCGGGAAGTTCTTC
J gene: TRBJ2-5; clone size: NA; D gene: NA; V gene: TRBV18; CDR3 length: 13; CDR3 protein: CASSPGSSQTQYF; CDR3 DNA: TGTGCCAGCTCTCCAGGCTCTAGCCAGACCCAGTACTTC
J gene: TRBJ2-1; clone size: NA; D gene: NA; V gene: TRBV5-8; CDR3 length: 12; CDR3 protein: CASSLDSGGQFF; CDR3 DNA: TGTGCCAGCAGCCTGGATTCGGGGGGCCAGTTCTTC
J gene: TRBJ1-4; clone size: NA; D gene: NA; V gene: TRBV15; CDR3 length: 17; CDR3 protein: CATSGGRTDNPNEKLFF; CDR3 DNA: TGTGCCACCAGCGGAGGGCGCACGGACAACCCCAATGAAAAACTGTTTTTT
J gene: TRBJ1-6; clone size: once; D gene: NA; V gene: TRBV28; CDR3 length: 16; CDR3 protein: CASSSGGETRGSVLHF; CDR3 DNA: TGTGCCAGCAGTTCCGGGGGCGAGACGCGGGGGAGTGTCCTCCACTTT
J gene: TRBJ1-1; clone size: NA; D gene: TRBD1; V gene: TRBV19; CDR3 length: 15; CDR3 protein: CASSISDRVVAEAFF; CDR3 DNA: TGTGCCAGTAGTATCTCTGACAGGGTGGTAGCTGAAGCTTTCTTT
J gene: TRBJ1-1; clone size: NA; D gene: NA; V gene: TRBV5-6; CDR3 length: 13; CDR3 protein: CASSLGLTREAFF; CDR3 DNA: TGTGCCAGCAGCTTGGGGTTAACTCGAGAAGCTTTCTTT
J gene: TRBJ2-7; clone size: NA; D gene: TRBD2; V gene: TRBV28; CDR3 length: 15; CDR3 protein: CASSTASSGSYEQYF; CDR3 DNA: TGTGCCAGCAGTACCGCCTCTAGCGGGAGTTACGAGCAGTACTTC
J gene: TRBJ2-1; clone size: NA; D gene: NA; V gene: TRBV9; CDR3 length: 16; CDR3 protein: CASSEGGSTTRNEQFF; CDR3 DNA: TGTGCCAGCAGCGAGGGGGGGTCTACAACCCGGAATGAGCAGTTCTTC
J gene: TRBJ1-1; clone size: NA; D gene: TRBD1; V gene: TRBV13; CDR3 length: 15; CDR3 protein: CASSYNRGRVTEAFF; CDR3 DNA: TGTGCCAGCAGCTACAACAGGGGGCGGGTCACTGAAGCTTTCTTT
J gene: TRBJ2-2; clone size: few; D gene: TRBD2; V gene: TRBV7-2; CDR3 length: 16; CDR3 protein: CASRFVAGGNTGELFF; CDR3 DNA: TGTGCCAGCCGGTTCGTAGCGGGAGGGAACACCGGGGAGCTGTTTTTT
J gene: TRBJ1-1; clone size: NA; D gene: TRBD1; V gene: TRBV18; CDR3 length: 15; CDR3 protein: CASSPLGQGDTEAFF; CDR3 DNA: TGTGCCAGCTCACCACTGGGACAGGGCGACACTGAAGCTTTCTTT
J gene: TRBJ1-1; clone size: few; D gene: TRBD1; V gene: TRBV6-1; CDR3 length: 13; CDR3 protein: CASRASGQGDTFF; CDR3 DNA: TGTGCCAGCAGGGCCTCCGGACAGGGTGACACTTTCTTT
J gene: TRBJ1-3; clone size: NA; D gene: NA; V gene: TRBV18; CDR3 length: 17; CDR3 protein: CASSRKNGQYSGNTIYF; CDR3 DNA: TGTGCCAGCTCACGAAAAAATGGGCAGTACTCTGGAAACACCATATATTTT
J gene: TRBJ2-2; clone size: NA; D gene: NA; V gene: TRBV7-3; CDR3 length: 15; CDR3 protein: CASSLAGSSTGELFF; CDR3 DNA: TGTGCCAGCAGCTTAGCAGGGTCGAGCACCGGGGAGCTGTTTTTT
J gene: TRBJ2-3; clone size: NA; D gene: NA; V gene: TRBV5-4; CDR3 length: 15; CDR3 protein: CASSFTSFSTDTQYF; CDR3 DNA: TGTGCCAGCAGCTTTACTAGCTTCAGCACAGATACGCAGTATTTT
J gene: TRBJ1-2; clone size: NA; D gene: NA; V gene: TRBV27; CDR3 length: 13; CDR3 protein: CASSSGYAYGYTF; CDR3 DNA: TGTGCCAGCAGTTCGGGATACGCCTATGGCTACACCTTC
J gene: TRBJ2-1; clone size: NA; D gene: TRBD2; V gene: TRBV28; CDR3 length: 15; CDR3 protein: CASIPGLAPWGEQFF; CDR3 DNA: TGTGCCAGCATTCCGGGACTAGCGCCTTGGGGTGAGCAGTTCTTC
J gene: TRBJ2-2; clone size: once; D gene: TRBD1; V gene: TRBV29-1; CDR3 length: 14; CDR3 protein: CSVRGQANTGELFF; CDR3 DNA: TGCAGCGTTAGAGGACAGGCGAACACCGGGGAGCTGTTTTTT
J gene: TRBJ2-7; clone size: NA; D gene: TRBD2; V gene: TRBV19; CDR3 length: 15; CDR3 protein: CASSMARGGAYEQYF; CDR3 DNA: TGTGCCAGTAGTATGGCGAGGGGAGGGGCCTACGAGCAGTACTTC
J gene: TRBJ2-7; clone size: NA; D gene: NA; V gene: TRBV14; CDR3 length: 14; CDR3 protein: CASSQGIGGYEQYF; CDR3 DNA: TGTGCCAGCAGCCAAGGGATAGGGGGCTACGAGCAGTACTTC
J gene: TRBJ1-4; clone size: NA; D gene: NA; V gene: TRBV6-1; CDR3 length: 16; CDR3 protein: CASSKGQGGSGEKLFF; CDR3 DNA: TGTGCCAGCAGTAAAGGGCAGGGCGGGAGTGGTGAAAAACTGTTTTTT
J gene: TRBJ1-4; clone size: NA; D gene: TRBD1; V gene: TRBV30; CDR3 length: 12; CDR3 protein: CAWGTAQEKLFF; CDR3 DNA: TGTGCCTGGGGGACAGCCCAGGAAAAACTGTTTTTT
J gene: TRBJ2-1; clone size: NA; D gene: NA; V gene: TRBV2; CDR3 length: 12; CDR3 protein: CASSEAGSEQFF; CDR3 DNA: TGTGCCAGCAGTGAAGCCGGGTCTGAGCAGTTCTTC
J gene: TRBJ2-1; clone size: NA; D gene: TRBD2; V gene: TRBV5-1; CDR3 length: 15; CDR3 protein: CASSFSSGNGDEQFF; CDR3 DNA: TGCGCCAGCAGCTTCTCTAGCGGGAATGGCGATGAGCAGTTCTTC
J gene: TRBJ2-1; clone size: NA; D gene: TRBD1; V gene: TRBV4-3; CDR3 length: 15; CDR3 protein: CASSLNRGLRNEQFF; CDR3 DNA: TGCGCCAGCAGCCTAAACAGGGGGCTACGCAATGAGCAGTTCTTC
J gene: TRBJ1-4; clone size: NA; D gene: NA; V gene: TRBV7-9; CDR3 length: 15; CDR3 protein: CASGAAGATNEKLFF; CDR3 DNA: TGTGCCAGCGGGGCGGCAGGGGCAACTAATGAAAAACTGTTTTTT
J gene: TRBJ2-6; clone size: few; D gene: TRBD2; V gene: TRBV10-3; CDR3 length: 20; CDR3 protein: CAISESIGGGGTSGANVLTF; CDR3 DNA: TGTGCCATCAGTGAGTCGATTGGTGGCGGGGGAACCTCTGGGGCCAACGTCCTGACTTTC
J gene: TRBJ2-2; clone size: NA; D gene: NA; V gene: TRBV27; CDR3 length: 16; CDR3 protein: CASSRQPGQNTGELFF; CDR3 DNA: TGTGCCAGCTCCCGCCAGCCGGGACAGAACACCGGGGAGCTGTTTTTT
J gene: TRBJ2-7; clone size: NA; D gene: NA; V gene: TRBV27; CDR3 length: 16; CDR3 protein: CASSSTGTAYSYEQYF; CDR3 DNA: TGTGCCAGCAGTTCGACAGGAACCGCTTATTCCTACGAGCAGTACTTC
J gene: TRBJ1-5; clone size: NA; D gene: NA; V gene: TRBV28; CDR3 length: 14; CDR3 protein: CASRLSLGNQPQHF; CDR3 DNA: TGTGCCAGCAGACTAAGCCTAGGCAATCAGCCCCAGCATTTT
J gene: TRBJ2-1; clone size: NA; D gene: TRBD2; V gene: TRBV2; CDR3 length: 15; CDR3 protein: CASSRTSGTYNEQFF; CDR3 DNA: TGTGCCAGCAGTCGGACTAGCGGAACCTACAATGAGCAGTTCTTC
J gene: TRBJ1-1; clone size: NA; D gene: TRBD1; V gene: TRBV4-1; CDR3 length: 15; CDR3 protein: CASSQDDRANTEAFF; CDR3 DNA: TGCGCCAGCAGCCAAGACGACAGGGCGAACACTGAAGCTTTCTTT
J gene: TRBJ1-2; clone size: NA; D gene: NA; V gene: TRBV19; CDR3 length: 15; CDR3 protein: CASGAGGANYYGYTF; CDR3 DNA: TGTGCCAGTGGAGCGGGGGGCGCGAATTACTATGGCTACACCTTC
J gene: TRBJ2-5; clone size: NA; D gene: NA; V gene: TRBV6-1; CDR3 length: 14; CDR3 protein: CASSVQGGQETQYF; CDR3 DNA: TGTGCCAGCAGTGTTCAGGGGGGCCAAGAGACCCAGTACTTC
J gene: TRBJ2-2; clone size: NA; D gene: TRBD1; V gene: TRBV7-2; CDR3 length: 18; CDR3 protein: CASSIRTGARLGTGELFF; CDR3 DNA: TGTGCCAGCAGCATAAGGACAGGGGCCCGACTAGGCACCGGGGAGCTGTTTTTT
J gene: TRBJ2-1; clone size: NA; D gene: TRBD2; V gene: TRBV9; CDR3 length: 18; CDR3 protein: CASSVDLGGLAGSNEQFF; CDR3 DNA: TGTGCCAGCAGCGTCGATCTAGGAGGGCTAGCGGGATCCAATGAGCAGTTCTTC
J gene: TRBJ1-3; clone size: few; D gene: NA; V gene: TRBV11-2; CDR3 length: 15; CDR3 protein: CASSLGTVAGNTIYF; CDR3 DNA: TGTGCCAGCAGCTTAGGGACAGTTGCTGGAAACACCATATATTTT
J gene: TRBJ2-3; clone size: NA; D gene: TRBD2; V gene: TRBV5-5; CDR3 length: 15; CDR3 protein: CASSPPSGSTDTQYF; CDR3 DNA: TGTGCCAGCAGCCCCCCTAGCGGGAGCACAGATACGCAGTATTTT
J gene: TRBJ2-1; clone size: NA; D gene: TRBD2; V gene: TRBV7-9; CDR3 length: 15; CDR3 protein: CASSLDGGRGNEQFF; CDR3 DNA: TGTGCCAGCAGCTTAGATGGTGGGAGGGGCAATGAGCAGTTCTTC
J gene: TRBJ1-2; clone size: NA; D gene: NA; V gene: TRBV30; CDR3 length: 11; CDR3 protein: CAWIRGYGYTF; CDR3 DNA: TGTGCCTGGATAAGAGGCTATGGCTACACCTTC
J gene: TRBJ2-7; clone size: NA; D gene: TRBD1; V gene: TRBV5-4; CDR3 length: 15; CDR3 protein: CASSLGTGEAYEQYF; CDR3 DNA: TGTGCCAGCAGCTTAGGGACAGGAGAAGCCTACGAGCAGTACTTC
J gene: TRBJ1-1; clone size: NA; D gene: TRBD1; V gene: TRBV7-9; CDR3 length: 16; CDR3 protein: CASSATTGTGGTEAFF; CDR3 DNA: TGTGCCAGCAGCGCTACCACCGGGACAGGGGGCACTGAAGCTTTCTTT
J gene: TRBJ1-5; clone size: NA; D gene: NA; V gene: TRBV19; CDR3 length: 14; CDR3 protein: CASRTDRLGQPQHF; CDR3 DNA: TGTGCCAGTAGGACAGACAGGTTGGGTCAGCCCCAGCATTTT
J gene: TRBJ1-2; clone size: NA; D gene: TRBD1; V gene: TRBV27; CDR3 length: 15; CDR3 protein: CASSPGTGGVWGYTF; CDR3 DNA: TGTGCCAGCAGTCCAGGGACAGGGGGCGTTTGGGGCTACACCTTC
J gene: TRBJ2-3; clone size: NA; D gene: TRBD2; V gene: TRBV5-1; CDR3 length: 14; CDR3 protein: CASHSGRAADTQYF; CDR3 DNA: TGCGCCAGCCATAGCGGGAGGGCAGCAGATACGCAGTATTTT
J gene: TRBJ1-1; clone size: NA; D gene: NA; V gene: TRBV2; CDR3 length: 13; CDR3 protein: CASSFTGNTEAFF; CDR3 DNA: TGTGCCAGCAGTTTCACCGGGAACACTGAAGCTTTCTTT
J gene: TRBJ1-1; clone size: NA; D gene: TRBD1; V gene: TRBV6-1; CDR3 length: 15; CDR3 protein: CASSRDRGWGTEAFF; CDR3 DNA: TGTGCCAGCAGCCGGGACAGGGGTTGGGGCACTGAAGCTTTCTTT
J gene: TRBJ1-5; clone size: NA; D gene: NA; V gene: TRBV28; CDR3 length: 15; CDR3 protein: CASSFVAGGDQPQHF; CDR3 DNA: TGTGCCAGCAGTTTCGTGGCGGGGGGTGATCAGCCCCAGCATTTT
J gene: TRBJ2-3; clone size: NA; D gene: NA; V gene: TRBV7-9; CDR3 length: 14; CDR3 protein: CASSLEAGRDTQYF; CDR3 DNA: TGTGCCAGCAGCTTAGAAGCAGGGCGAGATACGCAGTATTTT
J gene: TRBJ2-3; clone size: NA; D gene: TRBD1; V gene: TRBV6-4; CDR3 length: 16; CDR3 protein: CASSDTGQGGRDTQYF; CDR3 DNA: TGTGCCAGCAGTGACACGGGACAGGGGGGTCGCGATACGCAGTATTTT
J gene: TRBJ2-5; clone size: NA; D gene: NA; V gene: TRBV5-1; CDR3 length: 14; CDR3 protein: CASSTNDNQETQYF; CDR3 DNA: TGCGCCAGCAGTACGAACGACAACCAAGAGACCCAGTACTTC
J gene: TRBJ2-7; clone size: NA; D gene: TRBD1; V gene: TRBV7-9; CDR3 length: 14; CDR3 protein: CASSLGDRGHEQYF; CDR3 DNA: TGTGCCAGCAGCTTAGGCGACAGGGGGCACGAGCAGTACTTC
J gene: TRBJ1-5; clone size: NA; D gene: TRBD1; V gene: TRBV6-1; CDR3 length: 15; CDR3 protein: CASSEALTGGQPQHF; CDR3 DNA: TGTGCCAGCAGTGAAGCGCTAACAGGGGGACAGCCCCAGCATTTT
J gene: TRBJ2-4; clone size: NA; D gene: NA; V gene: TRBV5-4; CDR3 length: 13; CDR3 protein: CASSSMGGPSWYF; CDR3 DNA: TGTGCCAGCAGCTCCATGGGGGGTCCCAGCTGGTACTTC